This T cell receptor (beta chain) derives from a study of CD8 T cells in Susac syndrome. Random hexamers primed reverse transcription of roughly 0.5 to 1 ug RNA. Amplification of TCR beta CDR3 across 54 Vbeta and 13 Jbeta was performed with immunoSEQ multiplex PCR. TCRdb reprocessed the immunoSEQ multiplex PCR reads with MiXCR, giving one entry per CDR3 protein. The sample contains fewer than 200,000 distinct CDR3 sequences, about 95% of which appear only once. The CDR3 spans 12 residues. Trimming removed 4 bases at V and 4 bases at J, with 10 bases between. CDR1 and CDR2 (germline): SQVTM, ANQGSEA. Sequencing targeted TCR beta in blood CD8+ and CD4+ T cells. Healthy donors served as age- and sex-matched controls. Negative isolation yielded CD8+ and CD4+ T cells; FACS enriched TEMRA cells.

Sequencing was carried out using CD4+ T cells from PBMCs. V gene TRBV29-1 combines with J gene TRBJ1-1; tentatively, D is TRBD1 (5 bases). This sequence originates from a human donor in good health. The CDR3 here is CSVGGWTTEAFF. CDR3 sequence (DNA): TGCAGCGTTGGGGGGTGGACCACTGAAGCTTTCTTT.